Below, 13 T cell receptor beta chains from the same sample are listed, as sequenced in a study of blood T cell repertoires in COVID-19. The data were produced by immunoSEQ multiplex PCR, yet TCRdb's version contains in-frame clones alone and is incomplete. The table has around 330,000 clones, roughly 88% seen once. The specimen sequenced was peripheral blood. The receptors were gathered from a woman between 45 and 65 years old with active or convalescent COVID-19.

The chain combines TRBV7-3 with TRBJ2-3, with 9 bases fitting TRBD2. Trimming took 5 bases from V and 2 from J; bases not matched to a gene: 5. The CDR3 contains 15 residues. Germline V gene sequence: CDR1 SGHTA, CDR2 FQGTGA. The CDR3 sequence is CASSISGGHTDTQYF. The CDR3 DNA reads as TGTGCCAGCAGCATAAGCGGGGGGCACACAGATACGCAGTATTTT. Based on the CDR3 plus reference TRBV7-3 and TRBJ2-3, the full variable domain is GAGVSQTPSNKVTEKGKYVELRCDPISGHTALYWYRQSLGQGPEFLIYFQGTGAADDSGLPNDRFFAVRPEGSVSTLKIQRTERGDSAVYLCASSISGGHTDTQYFGPGTRLTVL.

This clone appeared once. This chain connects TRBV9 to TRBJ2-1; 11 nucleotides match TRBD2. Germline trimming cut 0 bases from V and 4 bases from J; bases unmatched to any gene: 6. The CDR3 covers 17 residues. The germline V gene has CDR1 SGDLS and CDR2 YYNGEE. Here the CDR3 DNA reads TGTGCCAGCAGCGTAGTAGCGGGAGGGCCCCCGTACAATGAGCAGTTCTTC. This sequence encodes CASSVVAGGPPYNEQFF.

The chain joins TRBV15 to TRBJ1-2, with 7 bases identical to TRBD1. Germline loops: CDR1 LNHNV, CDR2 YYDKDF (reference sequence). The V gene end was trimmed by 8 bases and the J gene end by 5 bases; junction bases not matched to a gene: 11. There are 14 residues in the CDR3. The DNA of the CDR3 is TGTGCCACCTTTGCGCCCGGGACAGCTTATGGCTACACCTTC. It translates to CATFAPGTAYGYTF.

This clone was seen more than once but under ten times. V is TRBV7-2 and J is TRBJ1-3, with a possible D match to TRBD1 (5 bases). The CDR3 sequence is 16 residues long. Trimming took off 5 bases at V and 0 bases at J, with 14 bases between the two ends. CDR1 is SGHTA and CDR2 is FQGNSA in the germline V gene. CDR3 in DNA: TGTGCCAGCAGCAGCCCACAGGTTCCCTCTGGAAACACCATATATTTT. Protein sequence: CASSSPQVPSGNTIYF. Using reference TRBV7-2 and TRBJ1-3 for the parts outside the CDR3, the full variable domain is GAGVSQSPSNKVTEKGKDVELRCDPISGHTALYWYRQSLGQGLEFLIYFQGNSAPDKSGLPSDRFSAERTGGSVSTLTIQRTQQEDSAVYLCASSSPQVPSGNTIYFGEGSWLTVV.

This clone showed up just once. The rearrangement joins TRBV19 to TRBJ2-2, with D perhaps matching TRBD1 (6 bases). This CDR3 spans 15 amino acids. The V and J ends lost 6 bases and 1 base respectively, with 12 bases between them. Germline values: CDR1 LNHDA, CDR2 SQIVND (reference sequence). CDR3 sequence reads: CASSPGTLNTGELFF. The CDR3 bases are TGTGCCAGTAGCCCCGGGACATTGAACACCGGGGAGCTGTTTTTT.

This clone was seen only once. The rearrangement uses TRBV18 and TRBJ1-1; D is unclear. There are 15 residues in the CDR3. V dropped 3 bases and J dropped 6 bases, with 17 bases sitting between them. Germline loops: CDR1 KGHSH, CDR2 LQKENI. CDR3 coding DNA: TGTGCCAGCTCACCTTCCCCCGCGGGGTCCCCTGAAGCTTTCTTT. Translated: CASSPSPAGSPEAFF.

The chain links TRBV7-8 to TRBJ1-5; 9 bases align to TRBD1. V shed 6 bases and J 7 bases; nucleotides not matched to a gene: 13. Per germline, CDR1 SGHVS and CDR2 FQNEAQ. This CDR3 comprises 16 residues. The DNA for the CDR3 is TGTGCCAGCAGTTCCCCCACCAGGACAGGGGACCAGCCCCAGCATTTT. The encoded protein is CASSSPTRTGDQPQHF. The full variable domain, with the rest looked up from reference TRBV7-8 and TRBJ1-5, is GAGVSQSPRYKVAKRGQDVALRCDPISGHVSLFWYQQALGQGPEFLTYFQNEAQLDKSGLPSDRFFAERPEGSVSTLKIQRTQQEDSAVYLCASSSPTRTGDQPQHFGDGTRLSIL.

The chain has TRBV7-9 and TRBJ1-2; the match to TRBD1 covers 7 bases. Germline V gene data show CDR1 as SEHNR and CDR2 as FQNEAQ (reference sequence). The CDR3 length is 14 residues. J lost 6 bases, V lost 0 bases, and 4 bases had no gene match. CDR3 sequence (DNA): TGTGCCAGCAGCTTAGCACAGGGGCTGGATGGCTACACCTTC. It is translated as CASSLAQGLDGYTF. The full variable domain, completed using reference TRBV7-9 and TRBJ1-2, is DTGVSQNPRHKITKRGQNVTFRCDPISEHNRLYWYRQTLGQGPEFLTYFQNEAQLEKSRLLSDRFSAERPKGSFSTLEIQRTEQGDSAMYLCASSLAQGLDGYTFGSGTRLTVV.

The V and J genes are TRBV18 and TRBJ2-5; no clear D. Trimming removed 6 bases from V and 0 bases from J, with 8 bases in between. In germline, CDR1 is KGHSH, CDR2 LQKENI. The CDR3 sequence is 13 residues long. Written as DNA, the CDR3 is TGTGCCAGCTCGCGAGTCTACCAAGAGACCCAGTACTTC. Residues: CASSRVYQETQYF.

CDR3 sequence: CAISETSGGNEQFF. In nucleotides, the CDR3 is TGTGCCATCAGTGAGACTAGCGGGGGTAATGAGCAGTTCTTC. J is TRBJ2-1 and V is TRBV10-3, with 11 bases identical to TRBD2. J was trimmed by 7 bases and V by 2 bases; bases with no gene match: 1. CDR3 length equals 14 residues. The V gene's germline CDR1 is ENHRY and CDR2 SYGVKD.

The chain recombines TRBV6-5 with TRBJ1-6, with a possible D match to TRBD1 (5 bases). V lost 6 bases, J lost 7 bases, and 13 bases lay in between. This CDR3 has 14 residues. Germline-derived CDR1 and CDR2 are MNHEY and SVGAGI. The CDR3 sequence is CASSAGRQNSPLHF. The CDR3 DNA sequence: TGTGCCAGCAGCGCAGGGAGGCAAAATTCACCCCTCCACTTT.

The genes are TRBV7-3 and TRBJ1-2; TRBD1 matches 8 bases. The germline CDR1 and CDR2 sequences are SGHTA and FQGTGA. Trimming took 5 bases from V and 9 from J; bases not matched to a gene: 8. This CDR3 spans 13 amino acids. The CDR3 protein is CASSPTGGYSYTF. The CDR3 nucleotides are TGTGCCAGCAGCCCAACAGGGGGTTATAGCTACACCTTC.

The CDR3 bases are TGTGCCAGCAGTGAAGCGGACTGGCGGACTGAAGCTTTCTTT. Translation: CASSEADWRTEAFF. V and J are TRBV25-1 and TRBJ1-1; D gene uncertain. Trimming cost V 2 bases and J 5 bases, with 12 bases left between them. Germline V gene sequence: CDR1 MGHDK, CDR2 SYGVNS. This CDR3 comprises 14 residues. The whole variable domain, remainder taken from reference TRBV25-1 and TRBJ1-1, is EADIYQTPRYLVIGTGKKITLECSQTMGHDKMYWYQQDPGMELHLIHYSYGVNSTEKGDLSSESTVSRIRTEHFPLTLESARPSHTSQYLCASSEADWRTEAFFGQGTRLTVV.